One sample yielded the 10 T cell receptor beta chains listed below, sequenced in a study of blood T cell repertoires in COVID-19. The repertoire was sequenced with immunoSEQ multiplex PCR; TCRdb's copy has only in-frame clones and lacks some. The table lists some 200,000 clones, 70% to 80% of them singletons, with roughly 8.6% in the top ten. The source material was peripheral blood. Receptors were obtained from a woman in her forties or fifties with active or convalescent COVID-19.

The chain recombines TRBV4-3 with TRBJ2-2, with D perhaps matching TRBD1 (6 bases). From germline, CDR1 is LGHNA and CDR2 YSLEER. Trimming removed 1 base from V and 8 bases from J, with 11 bases in between. The CDR3 contains 14 residues. The CDR3 bases are TGCGCCAGCAGCCAAGGCATGGGGGCTGGGGAGCTGTTTTTT. This sequence encodes CASSQGMGAGELFF.

V is TRBV2 and J is TRBJ2-7, with D possibly matching TRBD1 (8 bases). CDR3 size: 14 residues. Germline loops: CDR1 SNHLY, CDR2 FYNNEI. The V gene lost 5 bases and the J gene lost 4 bases, with 15 bases spanning the gap. CDR3 sequence: CASSNRGGQYEQYF. CDR3 sequence (DNA): TGTGCCAGCAGTAACAGGGGGGGACAGTACGAGCAGTACTTC.

The CDR3 DNA reads as TGTGCCAGCAGCTTCGCGCCAACCTACGAGCAGTACTTC. Its translation: CASSFAPTYEQYF. The V call is TRBV7-3, the J call TRBJ2-7; D is unclear. This CDR3 spans 13 amino acids. The germline V and J ends were trimmed by 3 bases and 2 bases, with 8 bases remaining between them. CDR1 SGHTA and CDR2 FQGTGA come from the germline V gene.

This CDR3 reads CASSSTGGSQPQHF. The DNA for the CDR3 is TGTGCCAGCAGCTCAACAGGGGGGAGTCAGCCCCAGCATTTT. The chain couples TRBV2 to TRBJ1-5, with 8 nucleotides matching TRBD1. The trim removed 6 bases at V and 6 bases at J, leaving 7 bases unmatched. The CDR3 totals 14 residues. The germline V gene encodes CDR1 SNHLY and CDR2 FYNNEI.

The chain combines TRBV7-2 with TRBJ1-1; 9 nucleotides agree with TRBD1. Germline CDR1 SGHTA, CDR2 FQGNSA. The J segment lost 4 bases and the V segment lost 2 bases, leaving 8 bases of the junction unmatched. The CDR3 has 16 residues. The CDR3 here is CASSLQAGQGGTEAFF. Here the CDR3 DNA reads TGTGCCAGCAGCTTACAGGCGGGACAGGGAGGCACTGAAGCTTTCTTT.

This clone was found a few times. The rearrangement uses TRBV3-1 (or the pseudogene TRBV3-2) and TRBJ2-4; 10 positions match TRBD1. The junction had 14 bases not matched to a gene; V was cut back by 0 bases and J by 0 bases. Looked up from germline, CDR1 is LGHDT and CDR2 is YNNKEL (reference sequence). The CDR3 is made up of 21 amino acids. The chain's CDR3 is CASSQDWGGQGRFLAKNIQYF. The CDR3 coding sequence is TGTGCCAGCAGCCAAGATTGGGGGGGACAGGGGCGTTTTCTAGCCAAAAACATTCAGTACTTC.

CDR3 protein: CASSPRTGPRPSNQPQHF. DNA for the CDR3: TGTGCCAGCAGCCCCCGGACAGGGCCACGTCCTAGCAATCAGCCCCAGCATTTT. V is TRBV7-9 and J is TRBJ1-5; 8 bases match TRBD1. V was pared by 5 bases and J by 0 bases, with 12 bases of the junction left unmatched. This CDR3 is built from 18 residues. Germline V gene sequence: CDR1 SEHNR, CDR2 FQNEAQ (reference sequence).

The V call is TRBV9, the J call TRBJ2-1, with 7 positions matching TRBD2. V was pared by 3 bases and J by 14 bases, with 17 bases of the junction left unmatched. The CDR3 length is 15 residues. Germline V CDR1 and CDR2: SGDLS, YYNGEE. The CDR3, as DNA: TGTGCCAGCAGCGCCGGTTTATCGCCCGGGACTAATGAGTTCTTC. As protein: CASSAGLSPGTNEFF.

The genes are TRBV2 and TRBJ2-7, with 7 bases lining up with TRBD1. Per the germline V gene, CDR1 is SNHLY and CDR2 is FYNNEI. V was clipped by 6 bases and J by 2 bases; unmatched bases: 4. The CDR3 has 13 amino acids. The CDR3 reads CASRRDRAYEQYF. CDR3 sequence (DNA): TGTGCCAGCAGACGTGACAGGGCCTACGAGCAGTACTTC.

This chain joins TRBV7-2 and TRBJ1-2; no definite D call. This CDR3 contains 14 residues. Trimming shortened V by 2 bases and J by 4 bases, and 11 bases separated the two germline ends. The germline V gene has CDR1 SGHTA and CDR2 FQGNSA. The CDR3 region has the DNA TGTGCCAGCAGCTTAACAGCGGAGCTCTATGGCTACACCTTC. This gives the protein CASSLTAELYGYTF.